This T cell receptor (beta chain) was sequenced during a study of blood T cells in healthy people across ages. Alongside a J-beta primer mix, a sample-barcoded 5' primer served in a second PCR lasting about 6 to 11 cycles. Tags on each cDNA molecule came from a template-switch adaptor with 12 random nucleotides. MiXCR, run by TCRdb on the 5' RACE reads, gives a single entry per CDR3 protein. Seen here are around 1.5 million distinct CDR3 sequences, around 55% observed once, and the top ten hold 6.5% to 8.5%. CDR1 and CDR2 from the germline V gene are DFQATT and SNEGSKA (reference sequence). This CDR3 is built from 13 residues.

The source material was blood. This receptor was identified in a man aged 18-30 years in good health. The chain recombines TRBV20-1 with TRBJ2-4; D unresolved. TRBJ2-7 matches the DNA end more closely, so the J call is doubtful. The CDR3 loop reads CSARRLDSYEQYF. DNA for the CDR3: TGCAGTGCCCGCCGGCTAGACTCCTACGAGCAGTACTTC.